Below, 18 T cell receptor beta chains from the same sample are listed, as sequenced in a study of blood T cell repertoires in COVID-19 (dated by TCRdb to 2019 to 2021). Library creation used the immunoSEQ multiplex PCR assay. The table comes from immuneACCESS by way of TCRdb, which keeps in-frame sequences with V and J called. Part of the clones is missing from these tables; in studies checked, under half for an unresolved V gene and the rest for unknown reasons. The sample data list hundreds of thousands of clones, and approximately 80% of these were observed just once. Of the sample, about 5% falls within the top ten clones. Sequenced input: PBMCs or T cells enriched from blood (not recorded which). The source of these receptors is a man aged 35-49 years who had been exposed to COVID-19.

The gene calls are TRBV6-5 and TRBJ2-1, with unresolved D. CDR3 length equals 10 residues. The V gene's germline CDR1 is MNHEY and CDR2 SVGAGI. The V and J ends lost 7 bases and 7 bases respectively, with 5 bases between them. CDR3 sequence (DNA): TGTGCCAGCATCGGGAATGAGCAGTTCTTC. Its protein product is CASIGNEQFF.

V gene TRBV5-1 combines with J gene TRBJ1-2; TRBD1 might be the D (6 bases). This CDR3 has 14 amino acids. Deletions cut 4 bases from V and 4 bases from J, with 14 bases between. Germline CDR1 SGHRS, CDR2 YFSETQ. The DNA of the CDR3 is TGCGCCAGCAGCCTAACGGACAGTTTCTATGGCTACACCTTC. Amino acids: CASSLTDSFYGYTF.

This clone has only one observation. The CDR3 bases are TGTGCCAGCAGCCACGAGCTCGATCCGGGTTACGAGCAGTACTTC. This translates into CASSHELDPGYEQYF. J is TRBJ2-7 and V is TRBV7-9; D remains unclear. V was cut by 5 bases and J by 4 bases, with 18 bases left in between. Germline V gene sequence: CDR1 SEHNR, CDR2 FQNEAQ (reference sequence). The CDR3 length is 15 residues.

The chain recombines TRBV10-3 with TRBJ1-1; no clear D. V gave up 3 bases and J gave up 8 bases, with 10 bases separating them. This CDR3 is built from 12 residues. CDR1 and CDR2 (germline): ENHRY, SYGVKD. The CDR3 region has the DNA TGTGCCATCAGTGAAGCCTTGAGGGAAGCTTTCTTT. Residues: CAISEALREAFF.

This CDR3 is CASSLVPASADNEQFF. In DNA, the CDR3 is TGTGCCAGCTCCCTTGTCCCCGCTAGCGCAGACAATGAGCAGTTCTTC. V gene TRBV18 combines with J gene TRBJ2-1; D may be TRBD2 (6 bases). Trimming took off 6 bases at V and 5 bases at J, with 20 bases between the two ends. Germline CDR1 reads KGHSH; CDR2 reads LQKENI. The CDR3 runs to 16 residues.

Details on this clone: One end of the junction fails to match germline, which may point to a read error. The chain joins TRBV7-9 to TRBJ1-6; TRBD1 might be the D (5 bases). Germline CDR1 is SEHNR and CDR2 is FQNEAQ (reference sequence). This CDR3 is built from 14 residues. The CDR3 DNA sequence: TGTGCCAGCAGCGCGCGGGACTATGATTCACCCCTCCACTTT. Protein product: CASSARDYDSPLHF. The whole variable domain, filled in from reference TRBV7-9 and TRBJ1-6, reads DTGVSQNPRHKITKRGQNVTFRCDPISEHNRLYWYRQTLGQGPEFLTYFQNEAQLEKSRLLSDRFSAERPKGSFSTLEIQRTEQGDSAMYLCASSARDYDSPLHFGNGTRLTVT.

The genes are TRBV15 and TRBJ2-3, with 10 bases matching TRBD1. Germline V lookup: CDR1 LNHNV, CDR2 YYDKDF (reference sequence). The CDR3 is 15 residues long. V lost 1 base to trimming and J lost 7 bases; unmatched junction nucleotides: 5. The CDR3 reads CATSRVTDRGNTQYF. CDR3 DNA sequence: TGTGCCACCAGCAGAGTGACGGACAGGGGGAATACGCAGTATTTT.

The V call is TRBV10-1, the J call TRBJ1-1; the D gene is possibly TRBD1 (6 bases). V was clipped by 0 bases and J by 4 bases, with 12 bases between them. CDR1 is WNHNN and CDR2 is SYGVQD in the germline V gene (reference sequence). The CDR3 is made up of 15 amino acids. The CDR3 protein is CASSESQGGTTEAFF. The CDR3, as DNA: TGCGCCAGCAGTGAGTCACAGGGAGGGACCACTGAAGCTTTCTTT.

This clone appeared once. The gene calls are TRBV4-1 and TRBJ2-7, with 7 positions matching TRBD2. Germline values: CDR1 MGHRA, CDR2 YSYEKL. V shed 4 bases and J 1 base; nucleotides not matched to a gene: 7. CDR3 length: 15 residues. The CDR3 loop reads CASSLDLGGSYEQYF. The CDR3 bases are TGCGCCAGCAGCCTAGATCTGGGAGGGTCCTACGAGCAGTACTTC.

This clone occurred a few times. The chain combines TRBV18 with TRBJ2-1; D is unclear. This CDR3 has 13 residues. Germline V gene lookup returns CDR1 KGHSH and CDR2 LQKENI. V lost 3 bases and J lost 6, with 9 bases in between. CDR3: CASSPGLGNEQFF. CDR3 sequence (DNA): TGTGCCAGCTCACCGGGCCTGGGCAATGAGCAGTTCTTC.

This clone has only one observation. The chain combines TRBV12-3 or TRBV12-4 with TRBJ1-2; no clear D gene. The CDR3 runs to 12 residues. The V and J ends lost 6 bases and 5 bases respectively, with 10 bases between them. The CDR3 loop reads CASRHRLYGYTF. The DNA of the CDR3 is TGTGCCAGCAGGCACCGACTTTATGGCTACACCTTC.

This chain joins TRBV6-1 and TRBJ1-1; 9 nucleotides match TRBD1. Germline V gene sequence: CDR1 MNHNS, CDR2 SASEGT. Trimming cost V 2 bases and J 11 bases; bases outside gene matches: 6. This CDR3 region has 13 residues. The CDR3 spells CASSEWRTGDAFF. The CDR3 nucleotides read TGTGCCAGCAGTGAATGGAGGACAGGGGATGCTTTCTTT.

This chain connects TRBV20-1 to TRBJ2-5; D is unclear. This CDR3 has 13 amino acids. Trimming removed 3 bases from V and 4 bases from J, with 12 bases in between. Germline V gene sequence: CDR1 DFQATT, CDR2 SNEGSKA (reference sequence). CDR3 region: CSASPAALETQYF. The CDR3 coding sequence is TGCAGTGCTAGTCCCGCGGCATTAGAGACCCAGTACTTC.

The V and J genes are TRBV5-1 and TRBJ2-7; TRBD1 matches 9 bases. J gave up 3 bases and V 7 bases, and 8 bases lay outside the gene matches. This CDR3 is 14 amino acids long. Germline CDR1 SGHRS, CDR2 YFSETQ. The CDR3 is CASSGQGGHYEQYF. The CDR3 DNA is TGCGCCAGCTCGGGACAGGGAGGGCACTACGAGCAGTACTTC.

The chain carries TRBV11-1 and TRBJ2-7, with 16 nucleotides matching TRBD2. Germline V gene lookup returns CDR1 SGHAT and CDR2 FQDESV (reference sequence). The CDR3 is 15 residues long. V lost 5 bases to trimming and J lost 4 bases; unmatched junction nucleotides: 2. The CDR3 DNA reads TGTGCCAGCAGCCGGGGACTAGCGGGAGGGTACGAGCAGTACTTC. Its protein is CASSRGLAGGYEQYF.

The chain couples TRBV30 to TRBJ1-1; D is perhaps TRBD1 (5 bases). The V gene's germline CDR1 is GTSNPN and CDR2 SVGIG (reference sequence). The CDR3 runs to 12 residues. The germline V and J ends were trimmed by 3 bases and 6 bases, with 11 bases remaining between them. This chain's CDR3 is CAWSRVFPEAFF. CDR3 nucleotide sequence: TGTGCCTGGAGCAGGGTCTTCCCTGAAGCTTTCTTT.

The rearrangement uses TRBV5-1 and TRBJ1-4; possible D gene TRBD1, 5 bases. V was cut by 4 bases and J by 7 bases, with 14 bases left in between. Germline values: CDR1 SGHRS, CDR2 YFSETQ. The CDR3 totals 14 residues. Here the CDR3 DNA reads TGCGCCAGCAGCCTCGGGACTATTCGTGAAAAACTGTTTTTT. This translates into CASSLGTIREKLFF.

The chain employs TRBV7-3 and TRBJ2-7, with D maybe TRBD2 (6 bases). The V gene lost 7 bases and the J gene lost 1 base, with 17 bases spanning the gap. This CDR3 has 15 amino acids. The germline gives CDR1 SGHTA, CDR2 FQGTGA. CDR3 region: CASNSPSAGSYEQYF. The CDR3 nucleotides are TGTGCCAGCAACTCCCCTAGCGCTGGTTCCTACGAGCAGTACTTC. Combining the CDR3 with reference TRBV7-3 and TRBJ2-7 gives the whole variable domain GAGVSQTPSNKVTEKGKYVELRCDPISGHTALYWYRQSLGQGPEFLIYFQGTGAADDSGLPNDRFFAVRPEGSVSTLKIQRTERGDSAVYLCASNSPSAGSYEQYFGPGTRLTVT.